This record looks at one T cell receptor (beta chain) sequence and its context. The data stem from a study of blood T cell repertoires in COVID-19. Background on the study: T cells, B-cell-depleted T cells, or PBMCs supplied cDNA or gDNA.

Germline CDR1 reads GTSNPN; CDR2 reads SVGIG (reference sequence). V lost 3 bases and J lost 3; bases outside the gene matches: 8. This CDR3 has 15 residues. Authors' analysis steps: Cell counts per sample came from amplifying reference gene primers. Sequencing used immunoSEQ multiplex PCR; TCRdb keeps in-frame clones, though not all of them. V, J and clone size were drawn from that table, and D and trimming were deduced from the DNA. Of more than 95,000 clones listed, about 85% are singletons. V and J are TRBV30 and TRBJ1-1; 9 bases agree with TRBD1. The TCR was taken from a man in his forties or fifties with acute or convalescent COVID-19. The sample was peripheral blood. The CDR3 here is CAWRRQGGRDTEAFF. In nucleotides, the CDR3 is TGTGCCTGGAGGAGACAGGGGGGTCGGGACACTGAAGCTTTCTTT.